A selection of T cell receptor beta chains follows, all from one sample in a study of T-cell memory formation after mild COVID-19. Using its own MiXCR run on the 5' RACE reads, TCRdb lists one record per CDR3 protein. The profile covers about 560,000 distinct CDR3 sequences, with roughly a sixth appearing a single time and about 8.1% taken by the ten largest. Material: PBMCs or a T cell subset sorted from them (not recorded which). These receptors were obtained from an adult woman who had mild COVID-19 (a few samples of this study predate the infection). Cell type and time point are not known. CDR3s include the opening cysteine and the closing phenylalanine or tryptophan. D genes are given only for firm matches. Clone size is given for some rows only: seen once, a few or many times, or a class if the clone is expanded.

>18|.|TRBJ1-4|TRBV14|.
CASSRGRRLEPTNEKLFF
TGTGCCAGCAGCAGAGGTCGGCGACTGGAGCCCACTAATGAAAAACTGTTTTTT
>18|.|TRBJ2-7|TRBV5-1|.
CASSSLPGRRPTSYEQYF
TGCGCCAGCAGCTCTCTCCCAGGGCGTCGACCTACCTCCTACGAGCAGTACTTC
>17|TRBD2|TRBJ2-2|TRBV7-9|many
CASSLVGWTRNTGELFF
TGTGCCAGCAGCTTAGTCGGTTGGACTAGAAACACCGGGGAGCTGTTTTTT
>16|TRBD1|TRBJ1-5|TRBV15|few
CATSPYRGVSNQPQHF
TGTGCCACCAGCCCATACAGGGGGGTTAGCAATCAGCCCCAGCATTTT
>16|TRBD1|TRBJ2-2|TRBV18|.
CASSPSGTGSTGELFF
TGTGCCAGCTCACCGTCCGGGACAGGGTCCACCGGGGAGCTGTTTTTT
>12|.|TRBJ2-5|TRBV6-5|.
CASSSEAETQYF
TGTGCCAGCAGCTCCGAGGCAGAGACCCAGTACTTC
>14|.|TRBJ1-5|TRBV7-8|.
CASSLDTGNQPQHF
TGTGCCAGCAGCTTAGACACAGGGAATCAGCCCCAGCATTTT
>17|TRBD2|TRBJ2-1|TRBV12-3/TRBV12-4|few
CASSLGGGAVTGAEQFF
TGTGCCAGCAGTTTAGGCGGGGGGGCCGTAACGGGTGCTGAGCAGTTCTTC
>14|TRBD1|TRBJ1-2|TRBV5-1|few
CASSEDPGGNGYTF
TGCGCCAGCAGTGAGGATCCAGGGGGTAATGGCTACACCTTC
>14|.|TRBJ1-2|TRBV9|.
CASSRWGGLNGYTF
TGTGCCAGCAGTCGATGGGGGGGGCTGAATGGCTACACCTTC
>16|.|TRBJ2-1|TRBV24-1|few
CATSDPGSLQSNEQFF
TGTGCCACCAGTGACCCGGGGAGCCTGCAATCAAATGAGCAGTTCTTC
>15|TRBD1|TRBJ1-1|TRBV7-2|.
CASSWTGQGNTEAFF
TGTGCCAGCAGCTGGACAGGGCAGGGTAACACTGAAGCTTTCTTT
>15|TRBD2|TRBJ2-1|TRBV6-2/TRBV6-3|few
CASSKGLAGRNEQFF
TGTGCCAGCAGTAAGGGACTAGCGGGAAGAAATGAGCAGTTCTTC
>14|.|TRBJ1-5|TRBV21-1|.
CASRYRVHNQPQHF
TGTGCCAGCAGATACAGGGTACACAATCAGCCCCAGCATTTT
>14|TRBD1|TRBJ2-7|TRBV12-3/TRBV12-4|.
CASSPGTGFNEQYF
TGTGCCAGCAGCCCCGGGACAGGGTTTAACGAGCAGTACTTC
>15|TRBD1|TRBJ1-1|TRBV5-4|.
CASSLEQGAVAEAFF
TGTGCCAGCAGCTTGGAACAGGGGGCTGTCGCTGAAGCTTTCTTT
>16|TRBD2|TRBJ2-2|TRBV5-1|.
CASSPRAGGGTGELFF
TGCGCCAGCAGCCCCCGCGCGGGAGGGGGCACCGGGGAGCTGTTTTTT
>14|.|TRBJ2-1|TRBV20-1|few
CSAPQGTSLGEQFF
TGCAGTGCTCCTCAAGGGACTTCGCTCGGGGAGCAGTTCTTC
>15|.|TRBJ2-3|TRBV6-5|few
CASSYEASETDTQYF
TGTGCCAGCAGTTACGAGGCTAGCGAAACAGATACGCAGTATTTT
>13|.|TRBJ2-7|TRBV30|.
CAWSGSFTYEQYF
TGTGCCTGGAGTGGTAGTTTTACCTACGAGCAGTACTTC
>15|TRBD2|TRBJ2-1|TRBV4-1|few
CASSRGTSGVIEQFF
TGCGCCAGCAGCCGCGGGACTAGCGGGGTAATTGAGCAGTTCTTC
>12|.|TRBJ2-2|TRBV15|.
CATSKYTGELFF
TGTGCCACCAGCAAATATACCGGGGAGCTGTTTTTT
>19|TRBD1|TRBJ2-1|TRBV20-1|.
CSAREMGQKPLSSYNEQFF
TGCAGTGCTAGAGAGATGGGACAGAAGCCCCTAAGCTCCTACAATGAGCAGTTCTTC
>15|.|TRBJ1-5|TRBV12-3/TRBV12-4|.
CASSLSGELSQPQHF
TGTGCCAGCAGTTTATCAGGGGAGCTTTCCCAGCCCCAGCATTTT
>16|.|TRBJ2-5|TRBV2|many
CASSSGTAGSSETQYF
TGTGCCAGCAGTTCGGGGACGGCGGGGTCCTCTGAGACCCAGTACTTC
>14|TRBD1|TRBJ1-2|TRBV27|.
CASRAGGSRYGYTF
TGTGCCAGCAGAGCAGGGGGCTCAAGGTATGGCTACACCTTC
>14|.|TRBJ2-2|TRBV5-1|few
CASSSTSRPGELFF
TGCGCCAGCAGTTCTACTAGCCGCCCCGGGGAGCTGTTTTTT
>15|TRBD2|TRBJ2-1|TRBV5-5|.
CASSLVSGSEGEQFF
TGTGCCAGCAGCTTGGTTAGCGGGAGCGAGGGTGAGCAGTTCTTC
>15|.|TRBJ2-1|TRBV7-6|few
CASSPRDGSYNEQFF
TGTGCCAGCAGCCCTCGGGACGGCTCCTACAATGAGCAGTTCTTC
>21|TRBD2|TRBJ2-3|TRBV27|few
CASSLSYYPEKAGPSTDTQYF
TGTGCCAGCAGTTTATCGTATTACCCAGAGAAAGCGGGGCCTAGCACAGATACGCAGTATTTT
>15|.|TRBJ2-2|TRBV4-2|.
CASSQVFSGSGELFF
TGTGCCAGCAGCCAAGTCTTCTCGGGCTCCGGGGAGCTGTTTTTT
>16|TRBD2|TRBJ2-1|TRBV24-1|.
CSTSDLSGSSYNEQFF
TGTTCCACCAGTGATTTAAGCGGGAGCTCCTACAATGAGCAGTTCTTC
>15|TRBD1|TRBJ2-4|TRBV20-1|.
CSAGRQGIAKNIQYF
TGCAGTGCTGGTAGACAGGGGATAGCCAAAAACATTCAGTACTTC
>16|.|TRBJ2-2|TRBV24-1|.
CATSDPGSRKTGELFF
TGTGCCACCAGTGATCCGGGCAGTCGAAAGACCGGGGAGCTGTTTTTT
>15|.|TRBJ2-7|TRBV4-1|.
CASSQGLWDTYEQYF
TGCGCCAGCAGCCAAGGTCTCTGGGACACATACGAGCAGTACTTC
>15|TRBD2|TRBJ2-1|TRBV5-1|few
CASSSSSGGRDEQFF
TGCGCCAGCAGCAGTTCTAGCGGGGGCCGGGATGAGCAGTTCTTC
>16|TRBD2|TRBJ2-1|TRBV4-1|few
CASSQDLAGGHGEQFF
TGCGCCAGCAGCCAAGACCTAGCGGGGGGGCATGGTGAGCAGTTCTTC
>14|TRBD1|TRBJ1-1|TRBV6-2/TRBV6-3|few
CASRPYRGGTEAFF
TGTGCCAGCAGGCCGTACAGGGGAGGAACTGAAGCTTTCTTT
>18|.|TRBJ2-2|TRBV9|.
CASSAGLTGIWVSGELFF
TGTGCCAGCAGCGCAGGCCTCACAGGGATTTGGGTGTCCGGGGAGCTGTTTTTT
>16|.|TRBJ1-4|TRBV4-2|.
CASSQPDRTTNEKLFF
TGTGCCAGCAGCCAACCCGACAGAACCACTAATGAAAAACTGTTTTTT
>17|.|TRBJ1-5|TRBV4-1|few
CASSQDQAYISNQPQHF
TGCGCCAGCAGCCAAGATCAGGCTTACATTAGCAATCAGCCCCAGCATTTT
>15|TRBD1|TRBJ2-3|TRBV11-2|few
CASSLQGVNTDTQYF
TGTGCCAGCAGCTTACAGGGGGTAAATACAGATACGCAGTATTTT
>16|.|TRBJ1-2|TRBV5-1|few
CASSLGRDINNYGYTF
TGCGCCAGCAGCTTGGGACGGGACATCAATAACTATGGCTACACCTTC
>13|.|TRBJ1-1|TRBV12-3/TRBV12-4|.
CASSLSGWDEAFF
TGTGCCAGCAGTTTATCGGGGTGGGATGAAGCTTTCTTT